Reported below is one T cell receptor (beta chain). Antigen specificity is unknown. V shed 5 bases and J 4 bases; nucleotides not matched to a gene: 17. CDR1 and CDR2 from the germline V gene are SGHVS and FQNEAQ. This CDR3 is 17 amino acids long. Here immunoSEQ multiplex PCR was the method, and the copy in TCRdb shows in-frame clones only, minus some. Of tens of thousands of clones in the sample, under 95% are singletons; the top ten hold around 3%. The entry originates in a study of T cell responses to AZD1222 COVID-19 vaccine. Study outcomes and limitations: With dominance at 160-218 and 743-854, vaccine-associated CD4 TCRs spanned spike. Once two AZD1222 doses were given, Spike-specific TCR breadth and depth went up.

This chain connects TRBV7-8 to TRBJ2-7; 7 bases are a match to TRBD2. The material sequenced was peripheral blood, taken on day 0 of AZD1222 vaccination. This TCR was sampled from an adult in good health. This CDR3 is CASSPGGFSGAFYEQYF. The CDR3 DNA follows: TGTGCCAGCAGCCCAGGTGGCTTCAGCGGGGCCTTTTACGAGCAGTACTTC.